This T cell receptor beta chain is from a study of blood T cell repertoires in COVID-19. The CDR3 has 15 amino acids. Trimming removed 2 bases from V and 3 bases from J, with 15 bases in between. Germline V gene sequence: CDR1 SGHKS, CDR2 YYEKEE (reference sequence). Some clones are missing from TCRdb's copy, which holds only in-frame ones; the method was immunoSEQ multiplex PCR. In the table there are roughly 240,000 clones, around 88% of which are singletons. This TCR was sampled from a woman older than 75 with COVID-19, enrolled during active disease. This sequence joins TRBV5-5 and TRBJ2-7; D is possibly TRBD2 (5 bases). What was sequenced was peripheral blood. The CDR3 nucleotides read TGTGCCAGCAGCTTTTATGAGGGTGGGGTCTACGAGCAGTACTTC. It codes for CASSFYEGGVYEQYF.